This TCR beta chain derives from a study of long-term antiretroviral therapy in people with HIV. Study overall: A decade or so separates the oldest specimens from the later 2015 immediate-ART recommendation.

Overall study findings and caveats: HIV repertoires covered narrower CDR3 length ranges than controls did.

Runs used v3.0 of the immunoSEQ assay and were done at survey level. TCRdb's table, derived via immunoSEQ multiplex PCR, lists solely in-frame clones and lacks some. The repertoire holds more than 20,000 clones, with roughly 85% as singletons. The United States was where all participants with HIV were treated. Trimming removed 1 base at V and 10 bases at J, with 19 bases between. Germline V lookup: CDR1 LGHNT, CDR2 FRNRAP. CDR3 length: 15 residues. With respect to this clone: Its antigen is currently unknown.

The sample in question was unsorted PBMCs, obtained 2.3 years after starting antiretroviral therapy. J is TRBJ1-1 and V is TRBV12-5; tentative D call: TRBD1 (5 bases). The TCR was taken from a man aged 35 to 55 with HIV. The CDR3 protein is CASGLGSASGLAAFF. Here the CDR3 DNA reads TGTGCTAGTGGTTTGGGCTCGGCGTCAGGGCTCGCAGCTTTCTTT.